The rows below give T cell receptor beta chains drawn from one sample of a study of Graves' ophthalmopathy and Graves' hyperthyroidism. Using its own MiXCR run on the multiplex PCR reads, TCRdb lists one record per CDR3 protein. The sample lists about 500,000 distinct CDR3 sequences; about 35% were seen once. The sample taken for sequencing was peripheral blood or thyroid tissue (not recorded which). These receptors originate from an adult man with Graves' hyperthyroidism. The CDR3 runs from the conserved cysteine through the conserved F or W. The D gene is left open where the match is weak. Clone size is stated in some rows and not others, as once, few, many or a class when expanded.

V: TRBV7-2
J: TRBJ1-3
size: NA
D: NA
DNA: TGTGCCAGCAGCTTATTGGGAGGGGGACCGAGGAACACCATATATTTT
CDR3: CASSLLGGGPRNTIYF

V: TRBV6-5
J: TRBJ2-2
size: few
D: NA
DNA: TGTGCCAGCGTCCCCCCCAAGGCGAACACCGGGGAGCTGTTTTTT
CDR3: CASVPPKANTGELFF

V: TRBV16
J: TRBJ1-1
size: many
D: NA
DNA: TGTGCCAGCAGCCAATCTAGGGGCGCTGAAGCTTTCTTT
CDR3: CASSQSRGAEAFF

V: TRBV9
J: TRBJ1-6
size: NA
D: NA
DNA: TGTGCCAGCAGCCCAGACGCGGATAATTCACCCCTCCACTTT
CDR3: CASSPDADNSPLHF

V: TRBV2
J: TRBJ2-1
size: NA
D: TRBD2
DNA: TGTGCCAGCAGTGACTCAGGCTTTTTGGGGGGGTCGCAGTTCTTC
CDR3: CASSDSGFLGGSQFF

V: TRBV6-5
J: TRBJ2-7
size: few
D: NA
DNA: TGTGCCAGCAGTGAAGCGAGCAGAATCTACGAGCAGTACTTC
CDR3: CASSEASRIYEQYF

V: TRBV30
J: TRBJ2-7
size: NA
D: NA
DNA: TGTGCCTGTACGGCCGGGACTTCCTCCTACGAGCAGTACTTC
CDR3: CACTAGTSSYEQYF

V: TRBV10-3
J: TRBJ2-5
size: few
D: NA
DNA: TGTGCCATCAGTCTGGACTACTTCGAGACCCAGTACTTC
CDR3: CAISLDYFETQYF

V: TRBV24-1
J: TRBJ2-7
size: NA
D: NA
DNA: TGTGCCACCAGGTTCGGCGGAGAAGGCGAGCAGTACTTC
CDR3: CATRFGGEGEQYF

V: TRBV24-1
J: TRBJ2-5
size: NA
D: NA
DNA: TGTGCCACCAGTGATTCCGGGATGGAGACCCAGTACTTC
CDR3: CATSDSGMETQYF

V: TRBV20-1
J: TRBJ2-7
size: many
D: TRBD2
DNA: TGCAGTGCTAGAGTCCTAGCGGGAGGCTACGAGCAGTACTTC
CDR3: CSARVLAGGYEQYF

V: TRBV11-3
J: TRBJ2-5
size: NA
D: TRBD1
DNA: TGTGCCAGCAGCCGACAGGGTCGGGTTTGGGAGACCCAGTACTTC
CDR3: CASSRQGRVWETQYF

V: TRBV20-1
J: TRBJ2-5
size: many
D: NA
DNA: TGCAGTGCTAGAGATCGTCCCCCCTGGAAGACCCAGTACTTC
CDR3: CSARDRPPWKTQYF

V: TRBV2
J: TRBJ1-1
size: many
D: NA
DNA: TGTGCCAGCGCCACGTACTTTGAAGCTTCCTTT
CDR3: CASATYFEASF

V: TRBV5-1
J: TRBJ2-7
size: NA
D: NA
DNA: TGCGCCAGCAGCTTGGGAGGGGACCCGATCTACGAGCAGTACTTC
CDR3: CASSLGGDPIYEQYF

V: TRBV6-5
J: TRBJ2-7
size: many
D: TRBD2
DNA: TGTGCCAGCAGTTACTCGCTAGCGGCAGCCTACGAGCAGTACTTC
CDR3: CASSYSLAAAYEQYF

V: TRBV5-1
J: TRBJ1-1
size: NA
D: NA
DNA: TGCGCCAGCAGCTTGGAAGGACACCAGAACACTGAAGCTTTCTTT
CDR3: CASSLEGHQNTEAFF

V: TRBV7-2
J: TRBJ2-3
size: NA
D: NA
DNA: TGTGCCAGCAGCTTAGAGGAAGATACGCAGTATTTT
CDR3: CASSLEEDTQYF

V: TRBV10-3
J: TRBJ2-3
size: once
D: NA
DNA: TGTGCCAGCAGTTACCCGGGGCTAAACACAGATACGCAGTATTTT
CDR3: CASSYPGLNTDTQYF

V: TRBV15
J: TRBJ1-3
size: many
D: NA
DNA: TGTGCCACCAGCAGAGATTTCAGCTTAACAGGGTCAGGAAACACCATATATTTT
CDR3: CATSRDFSLTGSGNTIYF

V: TRBV5-4
J: TRBJ2-7
size: many
D: NA
DNA: TGTGCCAGCAGCCACCAGACAGGCGACGAGCAGTACTTC
CDR3: CASSHQTGDEQYF

V: TRBV7-9
J: TRBJ2-3
size: few
D: NA
DNA: TGTGCCAGCAGCTGGGATCCGGGACCAAGCACAGATACGCAGTATTTT
CDR3: CASSWDPGPSTDTQYF

V: TRBV12-3/TRBV12-4
J: TRBJ1-4
size: many
D: NA
DNA: TGTGCCAGCGCCCCGCGAGGGCCCGAAAAACTGTTTTTT
CDR3: CASAPRGPEKLFF

V: TRBV6-1
J: TRBJ1-6
size: NA
D: NA
DNA: TGTGCCAGCAGACGACAAGATCATTCACCCCTCCACTTT
CDR3: CASRRQDHSPLHF

V: TRBV7-3
J: TRBJ2-3
size: NA
D: NA
DNA: TGTGCCAGCAGCTTAACGGGCTTAACAGATACGCAGTATTTT
CDR3: CASSLTGLTDTQYF

V: TRBV24-1
J: TRBJ2-2
size: many
D: TRBD1
DNA: TGTGCCACCGGTTACAGGGGGACCGGGGAGCTGTTTTTT
CDR3: CATGYRGTGELFF

V: TRBV9
J: TRBJ2-2
size: many
D: TRBD2
DNA: TGTGCCAGCAGCGTAGTCCCGGGGGGGAACACCGGGGAGCTGTTTTTT
CDR3: CASSVVPGGNTGELFF

V: TRBV6-1
J: TRBJ2-5
size: many
D: TRBD1
DNA: TGTGCCAGCAAGCCGGGACAGGGGTCTGTCGAGACCCAGTACTTC
CDR3: CASKPGQGSVETQYF

V: TRBV25-1
J: TRBJ2-7
size: NA
D: NA
DNA: TGTGCCAGCAGTGCTAACCAGCAGTACTTC
CDR3: CASSANQQYF

V: TRBV28
J: TRBJ2-2
size: many
D: NA
DNA: TGTGCCAGCAGGCAAGGGGCCCAGTCCGGGGAGCTGTTTTTT
CDR3: CASRQGAQSGELFF

V: TRBV10-1
J: TRBJ1-2
size: many
D: NA
DNA: TGCGCCAGCAGTGCTCAGGCGGACTATGGCTACACCTTC
CDR3: CASSAQADYGYTF

V: TRBV20-1
J: TRBJ1-4
size: many
D: NA
DNA: TGCAGTGCTATCCCTGGGGGGGAGGAAAAACTGTTTTTT
CDR3: CSAIPGGEEKLFF

V: TRBV5-1
J: TRBJ1-4
size: many
D: TRBD1
DNA: TGCGCCAGCAGCTTGAGGGGACAGGGGACGGGGGAAAAACTGTTTTTT
CDR3: CASSLRGQGTGEKLFF

V: TRBV6-1
J: TRBJ2-7
size: many
D: NA
DNA: TGTGCCAGCAGTGATCCCCTATCCTACGAGCAGTACTTC
CDR3: CASSDPLSYEQYF

V: TRBV2
J: TRBJ2-1
size: few
D: TRBD2
DNA: TGTGCCAGCAGGCTTAGCGGGGGGAGAGACAATGAGCAGTTCTTC
CDR3: CASRLSGGRDNEQFF

V: TRBV7-9
J: TRBJ2-7
size: NA
D: NA
DNA: TGTGCCAGCAGCTTGGGGACGGAGACTTGGAAGTTCTTC
CDR3: CASSLGTETWKFF

V: TRBV9
J: TRBJ2-7
size: many
D: NA
DNA: TGTGCCAGCAGCGTAGGGGCGACAACCTACGAGCAGTACTTC
CDR3: CASSVGATTYEQYF

V: TRBV30
J: TRBJ1-3
size: NA
D: NA
DNA: TGTGCCTGGAGTGTGGGAAACACCATATATTTT
CDR3: CAWSVGNTIYF

V: TRBV29-1
J: TRBJ1-3
size: NA
D: NA
DNA: TGCAGCGTTGAAGAGGACGGGATCTCTGGAAACACCATATATTTT
CDR3: CSVEEDGISGNTIYF

V: TRBV12-3/TRBV12-4
J: TRBJ2-2
size: few
D: TRBD1
DNA: TGTGCCAGCAGTCTCGGGACAGCCCACACCGGGGAGCTGTTTTTT
CDR3: CASSLGTAHTGELFF